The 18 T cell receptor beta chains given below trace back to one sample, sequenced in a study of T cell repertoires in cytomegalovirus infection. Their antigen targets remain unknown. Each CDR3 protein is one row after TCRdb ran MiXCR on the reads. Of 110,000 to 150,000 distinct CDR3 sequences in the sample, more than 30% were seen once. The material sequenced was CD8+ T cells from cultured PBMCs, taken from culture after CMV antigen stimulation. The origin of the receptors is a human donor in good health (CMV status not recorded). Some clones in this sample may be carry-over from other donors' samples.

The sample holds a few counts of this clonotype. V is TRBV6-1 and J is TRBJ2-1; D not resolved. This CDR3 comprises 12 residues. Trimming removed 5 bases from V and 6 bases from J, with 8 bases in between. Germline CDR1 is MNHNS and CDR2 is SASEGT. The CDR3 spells CASSLSANEQFF. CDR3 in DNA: TGTGCCAGCAGTCTTTCAGCCAATGAGCAGTTCTTC.

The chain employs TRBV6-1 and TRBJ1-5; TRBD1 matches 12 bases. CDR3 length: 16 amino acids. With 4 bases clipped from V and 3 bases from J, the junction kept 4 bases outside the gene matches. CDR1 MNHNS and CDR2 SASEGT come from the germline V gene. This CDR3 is CASSGGTGGVNQPQHF. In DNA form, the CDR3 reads TGTGCCAGCAGTGGCGGGACAGGGGGCGTCAATCAGCCCCAGCATTTT.

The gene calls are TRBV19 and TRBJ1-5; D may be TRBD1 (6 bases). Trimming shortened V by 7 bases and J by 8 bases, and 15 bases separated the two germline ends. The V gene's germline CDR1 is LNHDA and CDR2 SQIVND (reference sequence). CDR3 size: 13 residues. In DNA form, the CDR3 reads TGTGCCAGTACCATATTCCCAGGGGAGCCCCAGCATTTT. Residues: CASTIFPGEPQHF.

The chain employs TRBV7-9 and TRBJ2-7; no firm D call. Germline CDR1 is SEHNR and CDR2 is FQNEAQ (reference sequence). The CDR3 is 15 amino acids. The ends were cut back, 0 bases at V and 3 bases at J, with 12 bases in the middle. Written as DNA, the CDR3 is TGTGCCAGCAGCTTAGCGCGGATGGGGTACTACGAGCAGTACTTC. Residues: CASSLARMGYYEQYF.

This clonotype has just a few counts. CDR3 sequence: CASSSWRGDQETQYF. The CDR3 coding sequence is TGTGCCAGCAGTTCCTGGCGGGGGGACCAAGAGACCCAGTACTTC. The chain has TRBV6-2 or TRBV6-3 and TRBJ2-5; 8 nucleotides match TRBD2. Germline CDR1 is MNHEY and CDR2 is SVGEGT. V lost 4 bases to trimming and J lost 0 bases; unmatched junction nucleotides: 4. The CDR3 is 15 amino acids.

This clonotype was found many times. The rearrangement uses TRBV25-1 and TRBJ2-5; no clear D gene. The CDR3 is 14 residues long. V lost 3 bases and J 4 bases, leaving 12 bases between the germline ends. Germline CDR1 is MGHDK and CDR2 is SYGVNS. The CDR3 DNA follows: TGTGCCAGCAGTGACGTGGGGTTGGGAGAGACCCAGTACTTC. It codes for CASSDVGLGETQYF.

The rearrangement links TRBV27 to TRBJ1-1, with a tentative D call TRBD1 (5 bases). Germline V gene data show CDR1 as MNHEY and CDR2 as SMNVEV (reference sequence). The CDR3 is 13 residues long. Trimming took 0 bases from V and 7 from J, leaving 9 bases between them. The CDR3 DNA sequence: TGTGCCAGCAGTTTATCGAAAGGGGTTGAAGCTTTCTTT. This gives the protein CASSLSKGVEAFF.

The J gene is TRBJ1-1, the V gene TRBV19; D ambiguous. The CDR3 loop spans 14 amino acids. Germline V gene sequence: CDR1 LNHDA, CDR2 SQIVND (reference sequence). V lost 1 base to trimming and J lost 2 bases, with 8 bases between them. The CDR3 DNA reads TGTGCCAGTAGTATAGTACAGAGAAACACTGAAGCTTTCTTT. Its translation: CASSIVQRNTEAFF.

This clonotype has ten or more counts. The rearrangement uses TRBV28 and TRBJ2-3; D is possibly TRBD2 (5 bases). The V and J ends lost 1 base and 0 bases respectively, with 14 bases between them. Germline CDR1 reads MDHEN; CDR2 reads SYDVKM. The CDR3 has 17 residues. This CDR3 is CASSLSVRTGSTDTQYF. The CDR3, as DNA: TGTGCCAGCAGTTTATCCGTACGGACGGGAAGCACAGATACGCAGTATTTT.

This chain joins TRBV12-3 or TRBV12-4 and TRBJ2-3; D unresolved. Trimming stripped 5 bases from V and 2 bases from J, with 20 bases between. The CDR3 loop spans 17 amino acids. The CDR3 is CASSPTKVAVLTDTQYF. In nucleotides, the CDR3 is TGTGCCAGCAGTCCGACGAAGGTAGCAGTCCTCACAGATACGCAGTATTTT.

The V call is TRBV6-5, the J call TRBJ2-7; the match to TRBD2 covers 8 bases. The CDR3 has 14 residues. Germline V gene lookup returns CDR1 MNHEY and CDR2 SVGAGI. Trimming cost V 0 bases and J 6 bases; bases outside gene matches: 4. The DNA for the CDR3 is TGTGCCAGCAGTTACTCCTACGGGGGGGGCGAGCAGTACTTC. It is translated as CASSYSYGGGEQYF.

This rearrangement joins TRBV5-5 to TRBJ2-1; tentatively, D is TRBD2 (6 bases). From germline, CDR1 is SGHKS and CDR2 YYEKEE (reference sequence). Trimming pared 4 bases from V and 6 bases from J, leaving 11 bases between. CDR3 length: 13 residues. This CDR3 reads CASSTWDSNEQFF. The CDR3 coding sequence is TGTGCCAGCAGCACATGGGACTCCAATGAGCAGTTCTTC.

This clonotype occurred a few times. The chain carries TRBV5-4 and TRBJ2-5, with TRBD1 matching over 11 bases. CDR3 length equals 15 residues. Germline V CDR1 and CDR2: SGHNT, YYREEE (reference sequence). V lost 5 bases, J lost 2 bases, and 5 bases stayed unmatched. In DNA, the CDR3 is TGTGCCAGCAGGGACGGACAGGGGGCACAAGAGACCCAGTACTTC. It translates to CASRDGQGAQETQYF.

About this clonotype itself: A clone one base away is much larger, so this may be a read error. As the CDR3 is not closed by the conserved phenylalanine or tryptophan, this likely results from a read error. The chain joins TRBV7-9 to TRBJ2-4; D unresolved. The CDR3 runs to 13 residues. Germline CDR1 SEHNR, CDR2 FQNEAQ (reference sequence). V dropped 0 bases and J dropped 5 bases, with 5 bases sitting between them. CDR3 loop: CASSLAPENIQYL. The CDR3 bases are TGTGCCAGCAGCTTAGCTCCGGAAAACATTCAGTACTTG.

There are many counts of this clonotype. CDR3 in amino acids: CASSWDTRSGNTIYF. CDR3 coding DNA: TGTGCCAGCAGTTGGGACACCCGCTCTGGAAACACCATATATTTT. V gene TRBV12-3 or TRBV12-4 combines with J gene TRBJ1-3, with D possibly matching TRBD1 (6 bases). The CDR3 is made up of 15 amino acids. Trimming stripped 4 bases from V and 0 bases from J, with 10 bases between.

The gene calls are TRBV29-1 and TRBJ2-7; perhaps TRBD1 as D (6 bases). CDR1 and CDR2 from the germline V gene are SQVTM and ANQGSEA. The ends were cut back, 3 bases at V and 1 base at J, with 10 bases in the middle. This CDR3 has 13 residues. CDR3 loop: CSVDEQGSYEQYF. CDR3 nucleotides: TGCAGCGTTGACGAACAGGGTTCCTACGAGCAGTACTTC.

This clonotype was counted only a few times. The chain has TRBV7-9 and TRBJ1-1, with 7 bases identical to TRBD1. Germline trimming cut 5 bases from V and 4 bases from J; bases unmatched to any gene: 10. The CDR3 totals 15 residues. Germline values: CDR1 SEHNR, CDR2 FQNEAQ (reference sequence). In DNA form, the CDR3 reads TGTGCCAGCAGCCTCACCCCAGGGGGGGGCACTGAAGCTTTCTTT. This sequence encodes CASSLTPGGGTEAFF.

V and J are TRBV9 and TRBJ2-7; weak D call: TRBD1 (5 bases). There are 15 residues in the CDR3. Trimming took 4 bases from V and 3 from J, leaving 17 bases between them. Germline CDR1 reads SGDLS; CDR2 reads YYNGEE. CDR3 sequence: CASSPAPGPNYEQYF. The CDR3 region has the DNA TGTGCCAGCAGCCCGGCGCCAGGGCCCAACTACGAGCAGTACTTC.